This T cell receptor (beta chain) is from a study of vaccination effects on CD4 cells after COVID-19. Study context: All participants had two doses of either the BNT162b2 or mRNA-1273 vaccine. Overall study results and limits: The study had few convalescent patients and no early post-infection timepoints. Convalescents' spike-reactive clones after vaccination were mainly made up of new clones that the vaccine induced.

Assay: immunoSEQ multiplex PCR; the TCRdb copy retains only in-frame clones and omits some. The sample consists of 20,000 to 30,000 clones, around 78% of them appearing once. Per the germline V gene, CDR1 is SGHTA and CDR2 is FQGNSA. This CDR3 is built from 14 residues. Trimming took 8 bases from V and 6 from J, leaving 17 bases between them. As for this clone: Its specificity is unknown.

Peptide-pool stimulation followed by sequencing identified expanded antigen-specific CD4+ clonotypes in the ViraFEST assay. Culture proceeded for 9 to 11 days, and CD4+ T cells were then isolated. A positive SARS-CoV-2 PCR test fell between March and December 2020. Each culture well received a few million PBMC. These cells were then cultured in IMDM with about 9.9 IU/ml IL-2 and 10 ug/ml peptides. This clonotype originated in a human donor who had a prior SARS-CoV-2 infection. The chain joins TRBV7-2 to TRBJ2-1; tentative D call: TRBD1 (5 bases). The sample in question was CD4+ T cells from PBMCs cultured with HCoV-NL63 spike peptides, obtained before COVID-19 vaccination. This CDR3 is CASCRDKVTNEQFF. In DNA form, the CDR3 reads TGTGCCAGCTGCAGGGATAAGGTCACCAATGAGCAGTTCTTC.